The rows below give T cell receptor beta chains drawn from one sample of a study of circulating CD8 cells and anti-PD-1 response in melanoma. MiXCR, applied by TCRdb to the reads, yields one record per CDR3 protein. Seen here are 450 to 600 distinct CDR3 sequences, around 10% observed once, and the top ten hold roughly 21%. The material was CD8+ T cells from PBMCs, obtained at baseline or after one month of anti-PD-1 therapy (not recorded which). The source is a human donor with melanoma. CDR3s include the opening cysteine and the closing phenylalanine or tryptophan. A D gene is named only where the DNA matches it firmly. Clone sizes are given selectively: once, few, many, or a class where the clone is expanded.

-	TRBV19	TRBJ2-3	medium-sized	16	TGTGCCAGTAGGCGATCCCGACGTATGCAGGCGGATACGCAGTATTTT	CASRRSRRMQADTQYF
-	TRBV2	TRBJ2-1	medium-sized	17	TGTGCCAGCAGTGTACCCCCGACAGGAGTAAATAACAATGAGCAGTTCTTC	CASSVPPTGVNNNEQFF
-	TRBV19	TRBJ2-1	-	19	TGTGCCAGTAGTATATCCGGGCCCGCGCCTAAGAACGCCTACAATGAGCAGTTCTTC	CASSISGPAPKNAYNEQFF
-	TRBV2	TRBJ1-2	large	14	TGTGCCAGCAGTAAGACAGGAGCTAACTATGGCTACACCTTC	CASSKTGANYGYTF
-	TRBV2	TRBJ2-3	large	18	TGTGCCAGCAGTGAGTTAGCGGACCATAAGGAGAGCACAGATACGCAGTATTTT	CASSELADHKESTDTQYF
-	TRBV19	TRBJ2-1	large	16	TGTGCCAGTAGTATAGTAGGCGCGTTCTCCTACAATGAGCAGTTCTTC	CASSIVGAFSYNEQFF
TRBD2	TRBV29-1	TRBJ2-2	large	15	TGCAGCGTTCCCGGGGTCGGGAGGGCCACCGGGGAGCTGTTTTTT	CSVPGVGRATGELFF
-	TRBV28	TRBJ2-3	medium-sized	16	TGTGCCAGCAGTTTATTGATGGGCTCGGTACCAGATACGCAGTATTTT	CASSLLMGSVPDTQYF
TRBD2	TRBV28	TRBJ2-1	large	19	TGTGCCAGCAGTTTACCAACCGGGACTAGCGGGAGGGTTAGGGATGAGCAGTTCTTC	CASSLPTGTSGRVRDEQFF
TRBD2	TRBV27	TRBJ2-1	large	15	TGTGCCAGCAGTATAGCGGGAGGGCCGTACAATGAGCAGTTCTTC	CASSIAGGPYNEQFF
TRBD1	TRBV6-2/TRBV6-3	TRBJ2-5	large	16	TGTGCCAGCAGTCCCGACAGGGATGAATGGGCAGAGACCCAGTACTTC	CASSPDRDEWAETQYF
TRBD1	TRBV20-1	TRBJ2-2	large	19	TGCAGTGCTAGAGCGTTTTTTGAAAGGACAGGCCCGAACACCGGGGAGCTGTTTTTT	CSARAFFERTGPNTGELFF
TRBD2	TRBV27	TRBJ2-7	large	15	TGTGCCAGCAGCATAGCGGGAGGAGGGGACTACGAGCAGTACTTC	CASSIAGGGDYEQYF
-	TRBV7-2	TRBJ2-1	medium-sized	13	TGTGCCAGCAGCTCAAAACAGGAGCTCCTTCGGTTCTTC	CASSSKQELLRFF
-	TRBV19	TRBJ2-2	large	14	TGTGCCAGTAACGCCCCGACAGTAACCGGGGAGCTGTTTTTT	CASNAPTVTGELFF
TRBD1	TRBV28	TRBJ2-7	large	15	TGTGCCAGCAGGCTCTCTCTTGACAGGGGAGACGAGCAGTACTTC	CASRLSLDRGDEQYF
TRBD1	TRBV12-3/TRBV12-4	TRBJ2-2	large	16	TGTGCCAGCAGACCCCCGGGACAGGGGAGCACCGGGGAGCTGTTTTTT	CASRPPGQGSTGELFF
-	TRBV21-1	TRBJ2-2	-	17	TGTGCCAGCAGCAAACGTCAAGGGATTGGTGACACCGGGGAGCTGTTTTTT	CASSKRQGIGDTGELFF
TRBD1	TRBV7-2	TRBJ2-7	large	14	TGTGCCAGCAGCTTAGGGGGACAGGACTACGAGCAGTACTTC	CASSLGGQDYEQYF
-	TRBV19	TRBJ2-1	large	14	TGTGCCAGTAGTCCCCAGTATGCCTACAATGAGCAGTTCTTC	CASSPQYAYNEQFF
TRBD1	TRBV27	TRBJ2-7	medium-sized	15	TGTGCCAGCAGTCCCCTGGACAGGGCGAATTACGAGCAGTACTTC	CASSPLDRANYEQYF
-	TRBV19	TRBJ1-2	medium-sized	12	TGTGCCAGTAATGGCCCCCTCGATGGCTACACCTTC	CASNGPLDGYTF
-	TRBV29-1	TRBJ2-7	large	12	TGCAGCGTTGAAGGGCCCACATACGAGCAGTACTTC	CSVEGPTYEQYF
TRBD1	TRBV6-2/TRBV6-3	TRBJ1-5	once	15	TGTGCCAGCAGTGAGCCGGGACAGGGAAATCAGCCCCAGCATTTT	CASSEPGQGNQPQHF
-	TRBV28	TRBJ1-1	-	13	TGTGCCAGCGGTTTCGGCCTGAGCACTGAAGCTTTCTTT	CASGFGLSTEAFF
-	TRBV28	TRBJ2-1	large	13	TGTGCCAGCACCATCGGCCAGCGGGTTCCGAAGTTCTTC	CASTIGQRVPKFF
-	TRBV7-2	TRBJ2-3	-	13	TGTGCCAGCTCCTCGGATAGCACAGATACGCAGTATTTT	CASSSDSTDTQYF